The 30 T cell receptor beta chains reported below all come from one sample, sequenced in a study of cytomegalovirus exposure and HLA in healthy donors. The PCR made use of 60 Vbeta and 13 Jbeta primers. Sequencing used immunoSEQ multiplex PCR; TCRdb keeps in-frame clones, though not all of them. The sample has approximately 90,000 clones; over 70% are singletons. Sequenced material: PBMCs. Source of these receptors: a woman in her 40s in good health and CMV-seronegative.

The V call is TRBV4-2, the J call TRBJ2-7; D might be TRBD1 (7 bases). CDR1 LGHNA and CDR2 YNFKEQ come from the germline V gene. The CDR3 sequence is 16 residues long. With 1 base removed from V and 1 base from J, the gap between germline ends came to 14 bases. CDR3 in DNA: TGTGCCAGCAGCCAAGTTGCGGGACAGAGTTCCTACGAGCAGTACTTC. This gives the protein CASSQVAGQSSYEQYF.

This chain uses TRBV19 with TRBJ2-7; a weak D match, TRBD1 (5 bases). The CDR3 has 11 residues. Germline assignment: CDR1 LNHDA and CDR2 SQIVND (reference sequence). The V end was cut by 4 bases, the J end by 6 bases, with 7 bases between. As DNA, the CDR3 is TGTGCCAGTAGTAACAGGATCGAGCAGTACTTC. Translated: CASSNRIEQYF.

This clone appeared a few times. The genes are TRBV11-2 and TRBJ2-5, with 11 bases fitting TRBD2. After removal of 3 bases from V and 5 bases from J, the junction contained 17 bases not matched to a gene. CDR1 and CDR2 from the germline V gene are SGHAT and FQNNGV. The CDR3 consists of 19 residues. The CDR3 protein is CASSFFQPFSGGARETQYF. DNA for the CDR3: TGTGCCAGCAGCTTTTTCCAGCCCTTTAGCGGGGGGGCCCGGGAGACCCAGTACTTC.

This sequence joins TRBV18 and TRBJ2-1, with D perhaps matching TRBD2 (6 bases). This CDR3 spans 16 amino acids. Trimming stripped 3 bases from V and 7 bases from J, with 19 bases between. Germline lookup yields CDR1 KGHSH and CDR2 LQKENI. The CDR3 here is CASSPRSGNGGNEQFF. Here the CDR3 DNA reads TGTGCCAGCTCACCGAGGTCAGGCAATGGAGGGAATGAGCAGTTCTTC.

The chain uses TRBV29-1 and TRBJ2-3; TRBD2 matches 13 bases. V lost 7 bases, J lost 9 bases, and 22 bases stayed unmatched. The CDR3 totals 18 residues. Per germline, CDR1 SQVTM and CDR2 ANQGSEA. The CDR3 DNA follows: TGCAGCGCGCCCTCCTTTCCTCTGACTAGCGGGGGGATATTAACGCAGTATTTT. It encodes CSAPSFPLTSGGILTQYF.

This clone was seen a single time. DNA for the CDR3: TGTGCCAGCAGTGAGGACACCTACAATGAGCAGTTCTTC. Its protein is CASSEDTYNEQFF. The chain links TRBV2 to TRBJ2-1; D possibly corresponds to TRBD1 (5 bases). Germline CDR1 and CDR2: SNHLY and FYNNEI. V lost 3 bases to trimming and J lost 2 bases, with 5 bases between them. This CDR3 is 13 amino acids long.

The chain joins TRBV27 to TRBJ2-5; 7 bases match TRBD1. Germline trimming cut 6 bases from V and 2 bases from J; bases unmatched to any gene: 6. Germline V CDR1 and CDR2: MNHEY, SMNVEV (reference sequence). CDR3 length: 14 amino acids. As DNA, the CDR3 is TGTGCCAGCAGCCTGACAGGGAATCAAGAGACCCAGTACTTC. Protein: CASSLTGNQETQYF.

This clone was counted between two and nine times. The rearrangement uses TRBV6-6 and TRBJ1-2; a possible D gene is TRBD1 (5 bases). Trimming cost V 8 bases and J 8 bases, with 12 bases left between them. Germline CDR1 is MNHNY and CDR2 is SVGAGI (reference sequence). This CDR3 contains 11 residues. CDR3 amino acids: CASFTGAGYTF. DNA for the CDR3: TGTGCCAGCTTTACAGGAGCGGGCTACACCTTC.

This chain links TRBV5-1 with TRBJ2-4, with TRBD2 matching over 12 bases. Unmatched junction bases numbered 3, after V lost 5 bases and J lost 6 bases. The CDR3 is made up of 14 amino acids. Germline assignment: CDR1 SGHRS and CDR2 YFSETQ. Here the CDR3 reads CASREGLAGNIQYF. The CDR3 DNA is TGCGCCAGCAGAGAGGGACTAGCGGGAAACATTCAGTACTTC.

The chain is built from TRBV27 and TRBJ2-7; tentative D call: TRBD1 (6 bases). Germline V CDR1 and CDR2: MNHEY, SMNVEV (reference sequence). The CDR3 is made up of 13 amino acids. The germline V and J ends were trimmed by 5 bases and 3 bases, with 11 bases remaining between them. CDR3 loop: CASSPDSNYEQYF. Written as DNA, the CDR3 is TGTGCCAGCAGTCCGGACAGTAACTACGAGCAGTACTTC.

This clone is classed as medium-sized. This chain's CDR3 is CASSQPDRLNTEAFF. The DNA of the CDR3 is TGCGCCAGCAGCCAACCCGACAGACTGAACACTGAAGCTTTCTTT. The chain carries TRBV4-1 and TRBJ1-1, with TRBD1 as a possible D gene (5 bases). Trimming took off 2 bases at V and 0 bases at J, with 10 bases between the two ends. CDR1 and CDR2 (germline): MGHRA, YSYEKL. The CDR3 sequence is 15 residues long.

J is TRBJ2-1 and V is TRBV5-6; D may be TRBD2 (6 bases). Deletions cut 4 bases from V and 0 bases from J, with 20 bases between. CDR3 length: 18 amino acids. Germline assignment: CDR1 SGHDT and CDR2 YYEEEE. This CDR3 reads CASSPRRGTTFSYNEQFF. The CDR3 DNA reads as TGTGCCAGCAGCCCTCGGAGGGGTACCACATTCTCCTACAATGAGCAGTTCTTC.

The gene calls are TRBV5-4 and TRBJ1-6; no firm D call. From germline, CDR1 is SGHNT and CDR2 YYREEE (reference sequence). Between the trimmed V and J ends, which lost 4 bases and 9 bases, there was a span of 14 bases. The CDR3 runs 14 residues. The CDR3 sequence: CASSPGERLSPLHF. The CDR3 DNA is TGTGCCAGCAGCCCGGGAGAGAGGCTTTCACCCCTCCACTTT.

The V gene is TRBV19, the J gene TRBJ1-1, with D uncertain. Germline values: CDR1 LNHDA, CDR2 SQIVND (reference sequence). Trimming shortened V by 5 bases and J by 3 bases, and 13 bases separated the two germline ends. The CDR3 runs to 14 residues. CDR3 nucleotide sequence: TGTGCCAGTAGTCCAGCCCTCCGGGACACTGAAGCTTTCTTT. Amino acid sequence: CASSPALRDTEAFF.

This clone was recorded once. The J gene is TRBJ1-2, the V gene TRBV14; D uncertain. The V gene's germline CDR1 is SGHDN and CDR2 FVKESK. This CDR3 has 13 amino acids. Trimming stripped 1 base from V and 3 bases from J, with 6 bases between. CDR3 amino acids: CASSQGGDYGYTF. CDR3 in DNA: TGTGCCAGCAGCCAAGGCGGAGACTATGGCTACACCTTC.

The chain couples TRBV18 to TRBJ1-1; weak D call: TRBD1 (6 bases). CDR3 length: 15 residues. Germline lookup yields CDR1 KGHSH and CDR2 LQKENI. Trimming pared 2 bases from V and 5 bases from J, leaving 15 bases between. DNA of the CDR3: TGTGCCAGCTCACCATCCGTCCAGGGGAGTACTGAAGCTTTCTTT. Protein product: CASSPSVQGSTEAFF. The full variable domain, completed using reference TRBV18 and TRBJ1-1, is NAGVMQNPRHLVRRRGQEARLRCSPMKGHSHVYWYRQLPEEGLKFMVYLQKENIIDESGMPKERFSAEFPKEGPSILRIQQVVRGDSAAYFCASSPSVQGSTEAFFGQGTRLTVV.

This chain links TRBV10-3 with TRBJ2-1; 12 bases are shared with TRBD2. The junction had 5 bases not matched to a gene; V was cut back by 7 bases and J by 10 bases. This CDR3 is built from 13 residues. Germline V gives CDR1 ENHRY, CDR2 SYGVKD. This chain's CDR3 is CAITSGGVGEQFF. CDR3 nucleotide sequence: TGTGCCATCACTAGCGGGGGGGTGGGGGAGCAGTTCTTC.

V gene TRBV4-3 combines with J gene TRBJ2-1, with 8 bases fitting TRBD2. Germline V gene sequence: CDR1 LGHNA, CDR2 YSLEER. This CDR3 contains 17 residues. With 0 bases clipped from V and 4 bases from J, the junction kept 8 bases outside the gene matches. In DNA form, the CDR3 reads TGCGCCAGCAGCCAAGATGGTTTAGCGGGGCGATACAATGAGCAGTTCTTC. It encodes CASSQDGLAGRYNEQFF.

The sample holds a few counts of this clone. The genes are TRBV5-1 and TRBJ1-1; D unclear. From germline, CDR1 is SGHRS and CDR2 YFSETQ. The CDR3 has 15 residues. Trimming removed 0 bases at V and 8 bases at J, with 17 bases between. CDR3 sequence reads: CASSLDISLRGEAFF. DNA for the CDR3: TGCGCCAGCAGCTTGGATATTTCCCTACGGGGAGAAGCTTTCTTT.

The CDR3 nucleotides are TGTGCCAGCAGTTTTCGGGACAGGGGAGGCTACACCTTC. This sequence encodes CASSFRDRGGYTF. J is TRBJ1-2 and V is TRBV27; 10 positions agree with TRBD1. The CDR3 is made up of 13 amino acids. V lost 3 bases and J lost 8; bases outside the gene matches: 3. CDR1 and CDR2 (germline): MNHEY, SMNVEV (reference sequence).

The J gene is TRBJ1-5, the V gene TRBV19; no firm D call. V was trimmed by 7 bases and J by 1 base, leaving 17 bases between them. CDR1 and CDR2 from the germline V gene are LNHDA and SQIVND (reference sequence). This CDR3 has 16 residues. The CDR3, as DNA: TGTGCCAGTAACGCAGAAGGGCCGGGGAGCAATCAGCCCCAGCATTTT. It yields the protein CASNAEGPGSNQPQHF.

This chain connects TRBV5-8 to TRBJ1-2, with 8 bases lining up with TRBD1. V was pared by 4 bases and J by 5 bases, with 7 bases of the junction left unmatched. Germline CDR1 and CDR2: SGHTS and YDEGEE. The CDR3 contains 14 residues. CDR3 amino acids: CASSRGQEGYGYTF. DNA for the CDR3: TGTGCCAGCAGCAGGGGACAGGAAGGGTATGGCTACACCTTC.

The V call is TRBV5-1, the J call TRBJ2-7; tentative D call: TRBD1 (6 bases). The CDR3 contains 15 residues. Germline V lookup: CDR1 SGHRS, CDR2 YFSETQ. Trimming removed 4 bases from V and 2 bases from J, with 16 bases in between. The DNA for the CDR3 is TGCGCCAGCAGCCTCGGACAGACCGTAACCTACGAGCAGTACTTC. It encodes CASSLGQTVTYEQYF.

The chain has TRBV7-3 and TRBJ2-3, with 8 bases identical to TRBD2. V was pared by 5 bases and J by 4 bases, with 5 bases of the junction left unmatched. The CDR3 loop spans 14 amino acids. Germline V gene sequence: CDR1 SGHTA, CDR2 FQGTGA. The CDR3 coding sequence is TGTGCCAGCAGCCCGAGCGGGGGATCAGATACGCAGTATTTT. Protein: CASSPSGGSDTQYF. Together with reference TRBV7-3 and TRBJ2-3, the CDR3 gives the full variable domain: GAGVSQTPSNKVTEKGKYVELRCDPISGHTALYWYRQSLGQGPEFLIYFQGTGAADDSGLPNDRFFAVRPEGSVSTLKIQRTERGDSAVYLCASSPSGGSDTQYFGPGTRLTVL.

This clone was counted a few times. The V gene is TRBV7-9, the J gene TRBJ2-7, with D perhaps TRBD1 (6 bases). The CDR3 sequence is 17 residues long. Per the germline V gene, CDR1 is SEHNR and CDR2 is FQNEAQ (reference sequence). V gave up 3 bases and J gave up 0 bases, with 18 bases separating them. This CDR3 reads CASSLVVTGGPSYEQYF. The CDR3 DNA is TGTGCCAGCAGCTTGGTTGTGACAGGCGGACCCTCCTACGAGCAGTACTTC.

This clone turned up a few times. CDR3 in amino acids: CASSQMSSGNTIYF. Here the CDR3 DNA reads TGTGCCAGCAGCCAAATGAGCTCTGGAAACACCATATATTTT. The chain recombines TRBV14 with TRBJ1-3, with D hard to call. V gave up 2 bases and J gave up 0 bases, with 5 bases separating them. CDR1 is SGHDN, CDR2 FVKESK, per germline. This CDR3 is built from 14 residues.

This clone was observed a single time. This chain uses TRBV6-1 with TRBJ1-6; 10 bases fit TRBD1. Germline assignment: CDR1 MNHNS and CDR2 SASEGT. Trimming at V came to 8 bases and at J to 6 bases, leaving 7 bases not matched to a gene. This CDR3 region has 15 residues. The DNA for the CDR3 is TGTGCCAGCGGGACAGGGGTGAGTAGTAATTCACCCCTCCACTTT. It encodes CASGTGVSSNSPLHF.

A few counts support this clone. This chain connects TRBV6-4 to TRBJ2-2, with D possibly TRBD2 on 5 matching bases. Germline V gene lookup returns CDR1 MRHNA and CDR2 SNTAGT. The CDR3 is 14 residues long. V lost 5 bases and J 3 bases, leaving 10 bases between the germline ends. This CDR3 reads CASSPFGDTGELFF. The CDR3 DNA follows: TGTGCCAGCAGTCCCTTCGGGGACACCGGGGAGCTGTTTTTT.

This chain uses TRBV4-2 with TRBJ2-3, with D unclear. This CDR3 contains 13 residues. The V end lost 0 bases, the J end lost 3 bases, and 4 bases lay between the germline ends. Looked up from germline, CDR1 is LGHNA and CDR2 is YNFKEQ. The CDR3 region has the DNA TGTGCCAGCAGCCAAGATCAAACAGATACGCAGTATTTT. Encoded protein: CASSQDQTDTQYF.

The chain links TRBV10-3 to TRBJ1-2; 8 nucleotides line up with TRBD1. The V gene's germline CDR1 is ENHRY and CDR2 SYGVKD. Losses at the gene ends were 6 bases for V and 2 bases for J; bases not matched to a gene: 5. The CDR3 is 14 residues long. CDR3 region: CAISSDRDNYGYTF. CDR3 nucleotides: TGTGCCATCAGCTCGGACAGGGACAACTATGGCTACACCTTC.